A single sample gave rise to the 4 T cell receptor beta chains below, sequenced in a study of blood T cell repertoires in COVID-19. Sequencing was performed with immunoSEQ multiplex PCR; in TCRdb, only in-frame clones are kept and a portion is missing. Seen here are some 120,000 clones, 80% to 85% observed once, and the top ten hold 3.8%. Material for sequencing was peripheral blood. Receptor source: a woman aged 50 to 60 with acute or convalescent COVID-19.

The gene calls are TRBV3-1 (or the pseudogene TRBV3-2) and TRBJ2-5, with 15 bases lining up with TRBD2. V was clipped by 2 bases and J by 4 bases; unmatched bases: 5. Germline V gene data show CDR1 as LGHDT and CDR2 as YNNKEL (reference sequence). The CDR3 is made up of 17 amino acids. CDR3 bases: TGTGCCAGCAGCCAATGGACTAGCGGGGGGGCAGGAGAGACCCAGTACTTC. This codes for CASSQWTSGGAGETQYF.

The chain has TRBV6-5 and TRBJ1-2; 10 nucleotides line up with TRBD1. Germline V gene lookup returns CDR1 MNHEY and CDR2 SVGAGI. After removal of 7 bases from V and 7 bases from J, the junction contained 9 bases not matched to a gene. The CDR3 loop spans 14 amino acids. The CDR3 is CASKPPGQGPGYTF. The CDR3 bases are TGTGCCAGCAAGCCTCCGGGACAGGGGCCTGGCTACACCTTC.

This sequence joins TRBV3-1 (or the pseudogene TRBV3-2) and TRBJ1-4; 7 bases match TRBD1. The germline CDR1 and CDR2 sequences are LGHDT and YNNKEL (reference sequence). This CDR3 has 13 amino acids. V trimming: 10 bases; J trimming: 7 bases; junction bases outside the gene matches: 9. In DNA, the CDR3 is TGTGCCACCCAGACAGGGCTTGGTGAAAAACTGTTTTTT. Protein: CATQTGLGEKLFF.

In its sample, this clone was seen once. CDR3 in DNA: TGTGCCAGCAGGAGGACAGGGGCCCGGGTCGAGCAGTACTTC. It codes for CASRRTGARVEQYF. The chain couples TRBV6-5 to TRBJ2-7, with 9 bases fitting TRBD1. This CDR3 region has 14 residues. With V trimmed by 6 bases and J by 6 bases, 9 bases remained unmatched. Germline assignment: CDR1 MNHEY and CDR2 SVGAGI.